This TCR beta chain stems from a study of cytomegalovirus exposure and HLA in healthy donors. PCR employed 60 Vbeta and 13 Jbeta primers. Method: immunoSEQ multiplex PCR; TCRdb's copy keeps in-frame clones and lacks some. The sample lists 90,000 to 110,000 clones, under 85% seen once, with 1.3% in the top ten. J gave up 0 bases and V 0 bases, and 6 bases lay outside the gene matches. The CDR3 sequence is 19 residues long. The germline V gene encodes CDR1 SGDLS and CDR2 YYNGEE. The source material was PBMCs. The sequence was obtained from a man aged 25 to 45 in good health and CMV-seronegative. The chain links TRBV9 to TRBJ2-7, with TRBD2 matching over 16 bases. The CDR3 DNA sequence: TGTGCCAGCAGCGTAGCAGGGACTAGCGGGAGGGGTAGCTCCTACGAGCAGTACTTC. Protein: CASSVAGTSGRGSSYEQYF. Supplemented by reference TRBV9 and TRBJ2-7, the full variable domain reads DSGVTQTPKHLITATGQRVTLRCSPRSGDLSVYWYQQSLDQGLQFLIQYYNGEERAKGNILERFSAQQFPDLHSELNLSSLELGDSALYFCASSVAGTSGRGSSYEQYFGPGTRLTVT.